This T cell receptor beta chain appears in the sequencing data of a study of precursors of human CD4 cytotoxic T cells (dated by TCRdb to the late 2010s). Background on the whole study: The bulk TCR-seq analysis covered CD4+ memory subsets from roughly 15 donors in total. TCR-seq analysis of roughly 15 donors yielded TCRalpha and TCRbeta chain sequences (table S7). Beyond this particular receptor, the publication reports: Some bulk TCR-seq comparisons included only about 95% of the 14 donors, suggesting not every subset was available for every donor. Expanded effector clonotypes made up a larger fraction of IL-7Rhigh TEMRA clonotypes than of TEM or TCM clonotypes. According to the authors, a human observational design cannot definitively establish the direction of differentiation between precursor and effector cells. Compared with the TCM and TEM subsets, the IL-7Rhigh and IL-7R- TEMRA subsets had more restricted TCR repertoires, marked by lower diversity and more expanded clonotypes.

Compared with the rest of its sample, this clonotype is large (0.1 to 1%). No antigen is known for it. The record has no base qualities; no much larger clone is one base away. Bulk UMI-based TCR sequencing was performed on four sorted CD4+ memory subsets (TCM, TEM, IL-7Rhigh TEMRA, IL-7R- TEMRA) to test a precursor-effector relationship among CD4 cytotoxic T cells. Cells were obtained from peripheral blood mononuclear cells that had been isolated from human blood. The instrument given in TCRdb is Illumina MiSeq. The authors' pipeline ran thus. The Shannon-Wiener index, computed in VDJtools, was used to measure repertoire diversity. TCRbeta clonotypes with a clonotype frequency of at least 3 were defined as expanded. TCRdb trimmed the raw reads at Q25, called clones with MiXCR and kept productive beta chains. Rows with one shared CDR3 protein collapse into an entry with the most common genes and DNA. These V and J calls originate from TCRdb's pipeline instead of the authors' own analysis. This sample holds around 120 distinct CDR3 sequences; around 59% were observed only once. Jointly, the top ten make up 85% to 90% of the sample.

This clonotype originated in a human donor in good health. The sample consisted of memory CD4+ T cells from blood (PBMCs).

At the DNA level, the sequence is TGCGCCAGCAGGCCCGACAGGGGGCGACGGGACATCTACGAGCAGTACTTC. This codes for CASRPDRGRRDIYEQYF. Here the chain combines TRBV10-2 and TRBJ2-7, with 10 bases matching TRBD1. Clipping removes 6 bases from V and 3 bases from J, with 14 as the unmatched junction base count. The CDR3 sequence holds 17 residues, the cysteine and phenylalanine included. The DNA shown is the 51-base CDR3, in frame from base 1. Looking up the germline V gene yields CDR1 WSHSY and CDR2 SAAADI.